This is a list of T cell receptor beta chains from one sample in a study of cytomegalovirus exposure and HLA in healthy donors. Repertoires were generated with immunoSEQ multiplex PCR, while TCRdb's copy carries only in-frame clones and drops some. The table has about 120,000 clones, 8.5% to 9% seen once. The specimen sequenced was PBMCs. The source of these receptors is a woman aged 40-49 years in good health and CMV-seropositive. Each CDR3 is given without its conserved first and last residue. A clone size is listed for some rows: how often the clone was seen (once, few, many), or a class if it is expanded.

cdr3_length	v_call	j_call	clone_size	cdr3_aa
11	TRBV5-1	TRBJ1-2	few	ASRGQGSDGYT
11	TRBV7-8	TRBJ1-2	few	ASSPYRDYGYT
13	TRBV19	TRBJ1-5	NA	ASKGRAFSNQPQH
13	TRBV6-5	TRBJ2-2	NA	ASSYSGLTSGELF
14	TRBV5-1	TRBJ2-2	NA	ASSLAVRQSVGELF
9	TRBV20-1	TRBJ2-1	NA	SGGRANEQF
10	TRBV30	TRBJ1-1	few	AWEWSRTEAF
12	TRBV18	TRBJ1-5	few	ASSFDRAVQPQH
12	TRBV5-4	TRBJ1-1	NA	ASSLTGVGTEAF
14	TRBV4-1	TRBJ2-1	few	ASSPQLRGAYNEQF
14	TRBV29-1	TRBJ2-7	NA	SATYPGTRGGYEQY
15	TRBV6-1	TRBJ1-4	NA	ASSEARAGRSNEKMF
11	TRBV15	TRBJ2-7	few	ATSRGGRVEQY
12	TRBV11-2	TRBJ1-2	NA	ASSLDWAIGGYT
11	TRBV5-4	TRBJ2-7	NA	ASNPYPSYEQY
12	TRBV27	TRBJ1-1	NA	ASRSGTGGREAF
12	TRBV14	TRBJ1-6	few	ASSRVQGNSPLH
15	TRBV18	TRBJ2-1	NA	ASSPFERSGSYNEQF
13	TRBV6-5	TRBJ1-5	NA	ASSPRGGARQPQH
11	TRBV30	TRBJ2-5	few	AWSDQVEETQY
12	TRBV29-1	TRBJ1-1	NA	SAVGVGMNTEAF
13	TRBV5-1	TRBJ1-1	few	ASSTQAAKNTEAF
13	TRBV5-4	TRBJ1-6	few	ASSLIGGNYSPLH
14	TRBV28	TRBJ2-7	NA	ASSPGRSRDSGGQY
14	TRBV18	TRBJ1-1	NA	ASSPQTDRGSIEAF